This entry features one T cell receptor (beta chain) sequence. This sample stems from a study of blood T cell repertoires in COVID-19. Background on the study: There were acute and convalescent COVID-19 samples, and they came from the United States, Italy and Spain. The cDNA or gDNA used as material had been derived from T cells, B-cell-depleted T cells, or PBMCs.

Original processing methods: Nucleated cell number was recorded as an estimate derived from reference gene primer amplification. Repertoires were generated with immunoSEQ multiplex PCR, while TCRdb's copy carries only in-frame clones and drops some. D and trimming come from the DNA, and the V and J calls and clone size come from that table. Of nearly 70,000 clones listed, roughly 90% were seen once; the top ten hold 6.5% to 8%. Trimming took off 6 bases at V and 1 base at J, with 13 bases between the two ends. CDR1 is SNHLY, CDR2 FYNNEI, per germline. This CDR3 contains 15 residues. This chain connects TRBV2 to TRBJ1-3; the D gene is possibly TRBD1 (5 bases). Sequenced material: peripheral blood. This receptor was taken from a middle-aged man with COVID-19, enrolled during active disease. The CDR3 region is CASSLDSESGNTIYF. CDR3 sequence (DNA): TGTGCCAGCAGCCTTGACAGCGAGTCTGGAAACACCATATATTTT. Based on the CDR3 plus reference TRBV2 and TRBJ1-3, the full variable domain is EPEVTQTPSHQVTQMGQEVILRCVPISNHLYFYWYRQILGQKVEFLVSFYNNEISEKSEIFDDQFSVERPDGSNFTLKIRSTKLEDSAMYFCASSLDSESGNTIYFGEGSWLTVV.